This T cell receptor beta chain is from a study of CD8 T cells in Susac syndrome. When the RNA was reverse transcribed, random hexamers were used with an input of roughly 0.5 to 1 ug. TCRdb fed the immunoSEQ multiplex PCR reads into MiXCR, producing one record per CDR3 protein. Among some 110,000 distinct CDR3 sequences listed, around 94% were seen once. Source material: CD4+ T cells from PBMCs. The clonotype was recovered from a human donor in good health.

CDR3 nucleotide sequence: TGTGCCAGCAGTAATTCCCCAAGGCCCCTGGAGAGGGAGCAGTACTTC. It translates to CASSNSPRPLEREQYF. V is TRBV25-1 and J is TRBJ2-7; D uncertain. V was pared by 5 bases and J by 7 bases, with 24 bases between. This CDR3 has 16 residues. Per germline, CDR1 MGHDK and CDR2 SYGVNS.